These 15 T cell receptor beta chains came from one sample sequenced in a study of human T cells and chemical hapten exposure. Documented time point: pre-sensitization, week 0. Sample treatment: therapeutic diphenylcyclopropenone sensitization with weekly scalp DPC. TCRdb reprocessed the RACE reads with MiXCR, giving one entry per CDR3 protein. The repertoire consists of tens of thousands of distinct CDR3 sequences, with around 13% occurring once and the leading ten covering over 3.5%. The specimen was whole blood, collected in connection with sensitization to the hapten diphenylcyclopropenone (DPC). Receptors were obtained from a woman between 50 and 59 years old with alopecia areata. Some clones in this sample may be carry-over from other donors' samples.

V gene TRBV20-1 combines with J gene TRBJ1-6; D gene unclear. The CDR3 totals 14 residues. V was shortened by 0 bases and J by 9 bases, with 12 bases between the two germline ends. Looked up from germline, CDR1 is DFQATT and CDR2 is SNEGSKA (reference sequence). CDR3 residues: CSARDLGWGSPLHF. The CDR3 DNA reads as TGCAGTGCTAGAGATCTAGGTTGGGGTTCACCCCTCCACTTT.

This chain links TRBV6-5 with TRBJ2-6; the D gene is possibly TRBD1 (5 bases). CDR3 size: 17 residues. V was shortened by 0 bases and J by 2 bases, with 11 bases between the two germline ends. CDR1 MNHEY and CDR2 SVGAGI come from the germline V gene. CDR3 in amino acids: CASSYSFRATGANVLTF. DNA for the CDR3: TGTGCCAGCAGTTACTCGTTCAGGGCGACTGGGGCCAACGTCCTGACTTTC.

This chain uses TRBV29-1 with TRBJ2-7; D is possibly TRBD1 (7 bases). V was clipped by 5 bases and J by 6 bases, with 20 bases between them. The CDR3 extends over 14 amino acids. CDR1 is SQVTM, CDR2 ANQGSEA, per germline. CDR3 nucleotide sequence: TGCAGCGTTCGTTTAATTGGGACAGCGGGCGAGCAGTACTTC. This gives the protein CSVRLIGTAGEQYF.

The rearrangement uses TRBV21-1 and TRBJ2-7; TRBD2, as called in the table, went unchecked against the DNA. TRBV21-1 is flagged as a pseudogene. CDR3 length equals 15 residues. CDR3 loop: CASSPARRTSYEQYF. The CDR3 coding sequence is TGTGCCAGCAGTCCCGCACGTAGGACCTCCTACGAGCAGTACTTC.

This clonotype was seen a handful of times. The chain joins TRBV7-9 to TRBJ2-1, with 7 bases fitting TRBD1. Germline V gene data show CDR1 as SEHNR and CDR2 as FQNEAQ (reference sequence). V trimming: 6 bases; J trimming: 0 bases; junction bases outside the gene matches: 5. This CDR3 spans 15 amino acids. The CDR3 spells CASSRGDSSYNEQFF. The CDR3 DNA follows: TGTGCCAGCAGTCGAGGGGACAGCTCCTACAATGAGCAGTTCTTC.

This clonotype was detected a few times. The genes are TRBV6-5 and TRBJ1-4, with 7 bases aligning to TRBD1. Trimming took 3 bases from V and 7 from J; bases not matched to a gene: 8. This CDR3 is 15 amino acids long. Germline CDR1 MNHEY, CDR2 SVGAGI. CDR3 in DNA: TGTGCCAGCAGTTATCACGACAGGGCCGGTGAAAAACTGTTTTTT. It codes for CASSYHDRAGEKLFF.

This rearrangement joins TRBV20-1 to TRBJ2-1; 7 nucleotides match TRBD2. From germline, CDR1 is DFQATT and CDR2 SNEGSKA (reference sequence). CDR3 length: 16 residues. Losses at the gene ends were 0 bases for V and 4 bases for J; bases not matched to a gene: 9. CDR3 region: CSARDYAAGVYNEQFF. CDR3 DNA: TGCAGTGCTAGAGATTATGCCGCGGGAGTTTACAATGAGCAGTTCTTC.

The CDR3 DNA reads as TGCGCCAGCAATATCGGACAGAACACCGGGGAGCTGTTTTTT. Its protein is CASNIGQNTGELFF. This rearrangement joins TRBV10-2 to TRBJ2-2, with D maybe TRBD1 (5 bases). V gave up 7 bases and J gave up 1 base, with 10 bases separating them. Germline V gene lookup returns CDR1 WSHSY and CDR2 SAAADI. The CDR3 totals 14 residues.

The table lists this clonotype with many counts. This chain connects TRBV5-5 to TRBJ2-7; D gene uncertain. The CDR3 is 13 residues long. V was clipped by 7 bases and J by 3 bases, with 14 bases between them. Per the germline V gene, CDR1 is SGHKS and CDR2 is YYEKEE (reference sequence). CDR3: CASGLTSVYEQYF. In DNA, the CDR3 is TGTGCCAGCGGCCTTACGTCGGTCTACGAGCAGTACTTC. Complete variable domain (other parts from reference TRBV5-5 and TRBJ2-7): DAGVTQSPTHLIKTRGQQVTLRCSPISGHKSVSWYQQVLGQGPQFIFQYYEKEERGRGNFPDRFSARQFPNYSSELNVNALLLGDSALYLCASGLTSVYEQYFGPGTRLTVT.

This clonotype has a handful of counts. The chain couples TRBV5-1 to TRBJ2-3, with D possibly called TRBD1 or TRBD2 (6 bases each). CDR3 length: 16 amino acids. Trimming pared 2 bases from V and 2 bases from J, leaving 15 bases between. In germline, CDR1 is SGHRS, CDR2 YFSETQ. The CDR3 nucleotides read TGCGCCAGCAGCTTCTTGGGCGGGACAAACACAGATACGCAGTATTTT. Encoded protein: CASSFLGGTNTDTQYF.

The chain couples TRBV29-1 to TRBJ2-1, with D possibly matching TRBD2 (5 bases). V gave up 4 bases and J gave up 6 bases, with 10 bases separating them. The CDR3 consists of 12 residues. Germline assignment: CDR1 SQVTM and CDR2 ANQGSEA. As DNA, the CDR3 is TGCAGCGTTGTCGTCCTAGCCAATGAGCAGTTCTTC. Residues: CSVVVLANEQFF.

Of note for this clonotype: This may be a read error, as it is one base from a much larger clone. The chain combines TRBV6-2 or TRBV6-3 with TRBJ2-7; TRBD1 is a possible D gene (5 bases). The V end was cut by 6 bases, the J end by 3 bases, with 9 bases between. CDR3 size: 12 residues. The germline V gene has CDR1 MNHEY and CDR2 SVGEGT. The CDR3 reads CASSSDNYEQYF. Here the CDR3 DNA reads TGTGCCAGCAGCTCGGACAACTACGAGCAGTACTTC.

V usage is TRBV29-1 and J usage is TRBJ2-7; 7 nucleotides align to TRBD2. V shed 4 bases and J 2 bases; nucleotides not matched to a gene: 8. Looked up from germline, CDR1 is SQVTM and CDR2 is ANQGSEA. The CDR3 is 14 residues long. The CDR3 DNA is TGCAGCGTTGCTCCCTGGGGGGGAACCTACGAGCAGTACTTC. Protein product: CSVAPWGGTYEQYF.

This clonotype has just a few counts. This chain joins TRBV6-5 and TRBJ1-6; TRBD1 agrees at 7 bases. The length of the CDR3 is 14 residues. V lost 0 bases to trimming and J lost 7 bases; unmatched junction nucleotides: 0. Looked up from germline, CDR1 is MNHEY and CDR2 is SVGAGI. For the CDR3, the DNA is TGTGCCAGCAGTTACTCGACAGGGAATTCACCCCTCCACTTT. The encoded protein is CASSYSTGNSPLHF.

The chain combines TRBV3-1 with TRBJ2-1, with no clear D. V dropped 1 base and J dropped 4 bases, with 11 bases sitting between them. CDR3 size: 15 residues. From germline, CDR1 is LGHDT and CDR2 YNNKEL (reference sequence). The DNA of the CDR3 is TGTGCCAGCAGCCAAGGTTCGACCGAATACAATGAGCAGTTCTTC. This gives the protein CASSQGSTEYNEQFF.